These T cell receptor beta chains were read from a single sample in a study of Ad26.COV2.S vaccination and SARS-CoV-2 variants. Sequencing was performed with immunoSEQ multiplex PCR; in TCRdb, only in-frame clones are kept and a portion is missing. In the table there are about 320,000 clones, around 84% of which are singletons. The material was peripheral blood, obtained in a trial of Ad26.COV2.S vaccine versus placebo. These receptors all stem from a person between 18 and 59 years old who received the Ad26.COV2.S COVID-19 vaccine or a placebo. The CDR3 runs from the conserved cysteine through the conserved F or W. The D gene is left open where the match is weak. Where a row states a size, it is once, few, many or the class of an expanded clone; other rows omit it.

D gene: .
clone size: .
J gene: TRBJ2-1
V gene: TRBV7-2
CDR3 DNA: TGTGCCAGCAGCCCGCGACCGGGACGGACTTACAATGAGCAGTTCTTC
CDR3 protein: CASSPRPGRTYNEQFF

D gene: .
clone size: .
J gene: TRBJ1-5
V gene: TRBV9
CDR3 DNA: TGTGCCAGCAGCGTCGGGGGGCAATTTCAGCCCCAGCATTTT
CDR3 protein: CASSVGGQFQPQHF

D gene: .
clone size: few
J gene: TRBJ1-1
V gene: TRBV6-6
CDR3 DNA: TGTGCCAGCAAGGGGGTATTGGCTGAAGCTTTCTTT
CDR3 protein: CASKGVLAEAFF

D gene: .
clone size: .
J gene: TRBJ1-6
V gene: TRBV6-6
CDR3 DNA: TGTGCCAGCAGCCCGCGGGGGGAGGATTCACCCCTCCACTTT
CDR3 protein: CASSPRGEDSPLHF

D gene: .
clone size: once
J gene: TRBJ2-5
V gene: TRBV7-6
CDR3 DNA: TGTGCCAGCAGCGAAACTAGTGGGGTCGAGACCCAGTACTTC
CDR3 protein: CASSETSGVETQYF

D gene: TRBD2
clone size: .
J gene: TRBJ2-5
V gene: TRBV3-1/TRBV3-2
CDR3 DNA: TGTGCCAGCAGTCAAGCGGGACTAGGTGTGACCCAGTACTTC
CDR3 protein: CASSQAGLGVTQYF

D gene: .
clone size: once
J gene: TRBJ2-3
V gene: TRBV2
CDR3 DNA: TGTGCCAGCAGAAGCGCGCCGAACACAGATACGCAGTATTTT
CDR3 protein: CASRSAPNTDTQYF

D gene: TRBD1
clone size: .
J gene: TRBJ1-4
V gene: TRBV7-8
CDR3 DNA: TGTGCCAGCAGCTTAACCGGGACAGGGAATGAAAAACTGTTTTTT
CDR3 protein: CASSLTGTGNEKLFF

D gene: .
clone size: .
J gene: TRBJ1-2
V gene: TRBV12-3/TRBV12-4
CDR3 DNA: TGTGCCAGCAGTGACAGTGACTATGGCTACACCTTC
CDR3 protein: CASSDSDYGYTF

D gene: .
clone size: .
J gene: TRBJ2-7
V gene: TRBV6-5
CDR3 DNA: TGTGCCAGCAGTTACTCGATGGCCTACGAGCAGTACTTC
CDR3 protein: CASSYSMAYEQYF

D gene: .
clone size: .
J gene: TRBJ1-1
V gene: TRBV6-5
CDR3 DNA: TGTGCCAGCAGTTACCGTCCGGGGAACACTGAAGCTTTCTTT
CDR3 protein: CASSYRPGNTEAFF

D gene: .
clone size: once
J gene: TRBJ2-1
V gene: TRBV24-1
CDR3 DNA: TGTGCCACCAGTGACTCGCCTGGGACCTCGCGGCACAATGAGCAGTTCTTC
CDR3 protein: CATSDSPGTSRHNEQFF

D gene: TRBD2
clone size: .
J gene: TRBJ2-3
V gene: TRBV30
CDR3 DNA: TGTGCCTGGAGCGGGGGGGGCACAGATACGCAGTATTTT
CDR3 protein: CAWSGGGTDTQYF

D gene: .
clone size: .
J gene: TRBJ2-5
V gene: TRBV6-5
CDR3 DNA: TGTGCCAGCAGTTACTCGATCGTATGGGAGACCCAGTACTTC
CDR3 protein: CASSYSIVWETQYF

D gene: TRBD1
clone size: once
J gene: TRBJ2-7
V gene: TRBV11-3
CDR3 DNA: TGTGCCAGCAGCGCCGGACAGGGGGATTCCTACGAGCAGTACTTC
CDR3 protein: CASSAGQGDSYEQYF

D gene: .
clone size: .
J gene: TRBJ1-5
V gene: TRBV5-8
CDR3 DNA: TGTGCCAGCAGGAGTAGGACAGCCCAACTGGGTCAGCCCCAGCATTTT
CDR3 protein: CASRSRTAQLGQPQHF

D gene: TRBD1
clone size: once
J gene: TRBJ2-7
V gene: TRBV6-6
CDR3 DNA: TGTGCCAGCACCACCCCGGGACAGGGGATCTACGAGCAGTACTTC
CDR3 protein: CASTTPGQGIYEQYF

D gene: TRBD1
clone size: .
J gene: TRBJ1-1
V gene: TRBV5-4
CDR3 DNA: TGTGCCAGCAGCTTCAGACAGGGATCTGAAGCTTTCTTT
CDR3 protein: CASSFRQGSEAFF

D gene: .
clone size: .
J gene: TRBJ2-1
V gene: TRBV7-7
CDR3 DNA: TGTGCTAGCAGCTTAAATGGAGAGAGCTCCTACAATGAGCAGTTCTTC
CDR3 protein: CASSLNGESSYNEQFF